This entry lists 5 T cell receptor beta chains sequenced from one sample in a study of blood T cell repertoires in COVID-19. Here immunoSEQ multiplex PCR was the method, and the copy in TCRdb shows in-frame clones only, minus some. The sample carries about 170,000 clones, around 93% recorded once. The sequencing input was peripheral blood. All receptors derive from a man aged 30 to 39 with COVID-19, enrolled during active disease.

The chain combines TRBV27 with TRBJ2-1, with 7 bases matching TRBD2. CDR1 MNHEY and CDR2 SMNVEV come from the germline V gene (reference sequence). The length of the CDR3 is 16 residues. J gave up 2 bases and V 8 bases, and 12 bases lay outside the gene matches. The CDR3 DNA reads as TGTGCCAGCTTAAAAATTAGCGGGCTGGCCTACAATGAGCAGTTCTTC. Translated: CASLKISGLAYNEQFF.

The rearrangement links TRBV21-1 to TRBJ1-5; the table calls TRBD1, which could not be checked here. TRBV21-1 is listed as a pseudogene. The length of the CDR3 is 14 residues. CDR3 protein: CASNKRDRDQPQHF. The CDR3 DNA is TGTGCCAGTAATAAACGGGACAGGGATCAGCCCCAGCATTTT.

The J gene is TRBJ2-6, the V gene TRBV7-3; 11 bases are a match to TRBD2. The CDR3 contains 21 residues. Germline CDR1 SGHTA, CDR2 FQGTGA. Losses at the gene ends were 2 bases for V and 0 bases for J; bases not matched to a gene: 12. CDR3 nucleotides: TGTGCCAGCAGCTTACGACCCGGGACTAGCGGAATCTCCTCTGGGGCCAACGTCCTGACTTTC. It translates to CASSLRPGTSGISSGANVLTF.

This clone came up many times. The rearrangement links TRBV27 to TRBJ2-3; possible D gene TRBD1, 6 bases. The CDR3 covers 14 residues. Trimming removed 6 bases from V and 0 bases from J, with 10 bases in between. CDR1 and CDR2 (germline): MNHEY, SMNVEV (reference sequence). CDR3 in amino acids: CASSRTESTDTQYF. As DNA, the CDR3 is TGTGCCAGCAGCCGGACAGAAAGCACAGATACGCAGTATTTT.

This chain links TRBV15 with TRBJ2-3; the D gene is possibly TRBD2 (5 bases). Germline CDR1 and CDR2: LNHNV and YYDKDF (reference sequence). Trimming removed 2 bases at V and 3 bases at J, with 18 bases between. The CDR3 spans 17 residues. The CDR3 nucleotides read TGTGCCACCAGCAGACACCCTGGCCGGGGTGCTACAGATACGCAGTATTTT. Translation gives CATSRHPGRGATDTQYF.